This paragraph reports one T cell receptor (beta chain). The target of this receptor is not known. Base quality data are lacking; no much larger clone is found one base away. From the cysteine up to the phenylalanine, the CDR3 has a length of 12 residues. The DNA shown is the 36-base CDR3, in frame from base 1. V is reduced by 1 base and J by 8 bases, leaving a spacing of 9 bases between them. The germline V gene supplies CDR1 SQVTM and CDR2 ANQGSEA. This entry is derived from a study of cytomegalovirus exposure and HLA in healthy donors (TCRdb year 2017). At the level of the whole study: In an earlier analysis of some 550 of the donors, under 300 Gb of sequence data and roughly 100 million unique TCR beta sequences from 150 million to 200 million T cells were reported. To predict cytomegalovirus infection status, the study combined high-throughput TCR immunosequencing, statistical association of individual TCRs with disease status, and machine learning. The study used immunosequencing to profile the T cell repertoires of approximately 650 subjects and linked those repertoires to cytomegalovirus serostatus. To decide whether each TCR beta V gene segment behaved as functional or pseudogenic, an earlier analysis of some 600 of the donors relied on high-throughput TCR beta sequencing. Along with the approximately 620-subject first cohort, a separate validation cohort of over a hundred different subjects was used. In the later analysis, no new phenotypic data were used to find candidate immune exposures; instead, reliance was placed on TCR beta sequences and their occurrence across donors. Around 330 gigabases of sequencing data and roughly 81 million unique TCR sequences made up an early release that covered around 640 HLA-typed donors. A later genetic analysis used genome-wide SNP genotypes for about 65% of the 666 donors, treating that subset as a discovery cohort. The number of typed donors differed by locus: roughly 629-640 for A, B, C, DRB1 and DQB1; approximately 520 for DQA1; around 610 for DPA1; and 400 to 480 for DPB1. Donor age, sex, ethnicity and CMV serostatus were collected together with the repertoire data. Across approximately 420 genotyped donors of the cohort, an average of about 200,000 unique TCR beta nucleotide sequences per donor were sequenced, and roughly 20% of those sequences were non-productive. Of the approximately 400 genotyped donors, approximately 81% were placed in the genetic ancestry cluster associated with self-reported Caucasian donors. The study aimed to test whether cataloging public T cell receptors could reveal signatures of past pathogen exposure. HLA typing included class I and class II loci at four-digit resolution. All discovery cohort repertoires had been generated using a single sequencing platform. To study patterns of TCR occurrence, a later analysis re-analyzed previously published TCR beta repertoires from around 660 donors and added high-resolution HLA genotyping. Because of strong linkage in the cohort, five DR-DQ haplotypes were treated as single units for association and clustering.

The cohort consisted of 600 or so healthy bone marrow donors. All cohort members were sampled while nominally healthy, although unrecorded immune exposures were likely present. The donor was CMV seronegative and belonged to the group of 352 seronegative cohort members. A peripheral blood sample was provided by each donor, and peripheral blood mononuclear cells were used for TCR beta sequencing. Genomic DNA extraction from the blood cell samples was performed with the Qiagen DNeasy Blood Extraction Kit. Study-wide findings and limitations: Linkage disequilibrium might explain the correlated functional status among segregating V segments, but an unknown experimental factor could not be ruled out. In an earlier analysis of around 600 of the donors, most TCR beta V segments were observed in productive rearrangements about 90% or about 30% of the time, broadly matching IMGT annotations. The classifier was reported to diagnose cytomegalovirus status with high specificity and sensitivity in both the original cohort and the validation cohort. Several of the top co-occurrence clusters appeared to be linked to parvovirus B19, influenza, CMV and Epstein-Barr virus, according to a later analysis. When HLA alleles, especially DR and DQ, strongly co-occurred, TCR associations were difficult to assign to individual alleles. In a later genetic analysis, a missense DCLRE1C variant was associated with V-gene and J-gene trimming of TCR beta chains, and the association was replicated in an independent cohort. The earlier analysis of approximately 560 of the donors excluded some 16 rarely observed V segments, including chromosome 9 orphons, because counts were too low. According to a later genetic analysis, donors in an Asian-associated ancestry cluster had fewer N-insertions in productive TCRs than the approximately 610-donor mean. A further reported finding was that TCR beta sequences accurately predicted the HLA-A and HLA-B alleles for most subjects in the first cohort. Because HLA typing was unavailable for some donors at each locus, only the typed subset was used in association tests. At a false discovery rate of 0.05, a later analysis linked fewer than 20,000 TCR beta sequences to specific HLA alleles. According to the authors, the approach could potentially be generalized to other disease states and immunological phenotypes. According to a later analysis, TCR association rates differed among HLA loci, with DRB1 alleles showing the most associated TCRs and HLA-C alleles showing the fewest. A total of some 180 TCR beta chains were listed by the study as associated with cytomegalovirus. In this cohort, only TCR beta chains were sequenced, and detectable features were limited by the absence of alpha or paired-chain data. Most TCR sequences were seen in very few donors, while some public TCRs were found in many individuals. A few of the identified cytomegalovirus-associated TCR beta chains were confirmed in vitro to be specific for cytomegalovirus antigens. The only immune exposure information available for the cohort was CMV serostatus. In a later analysis, most CMV-associated TCR beta chains were found to appear HLA-restricted, with HLA associations seemingly driven largely by CMV exposure. In a later analysis, HLA-associated TCR beta chains were found to be more clonally expanded and to have lower generation probabilities than equally common non-associated chains. A cluster of highly shared sequence variants was judged likely to be a technical artifact of the sequencing pipeline. Because the 87-base-pair reads could not distinguish some IMGT-functional V segments, including TRBV6-2 and TRBV6-3, those segments were excluded. Sequencing depth was assumed to be roughly uniform across donors in the presence/absence analyses, though that assumption may not hold.

Library preparation employed the immunoSEQ multiplex PCR assay. The multiplex PCR relied on a mix of 60 forward primers for TCR Vbeta segments and 13 reverse primers for TCR Jbeta segments. A multiplex PCR assay on genomic DNA amplified the CDR3 region of rearranged TCR beta genes. Amplified TCR beta libraries were sequenced as 87-base-pair reads on the Illumina HiSeq System. The source study handled its data this way. Across the 670 or so repertoires, a later analysis counted tens of millions of unique TCR beta chains, around 11 million of which were shared by at least two donors. Raw reads were error-corrected and collapsed into unique sequences with a nearest-neighbor algorithm that merged closely related sequences to remove PCR and sequencing errors. V, D and J gene segments were assigned by aligning CDR3 sequences to IMGT reference sequences. For a sequence to be retained, a match of at least six nucleotides to both a V gene segment and a J gene segment was required. A rearrangement counted as productive if the CDR3 had no stop codons and remained in frame with V and J, and every other rearrangement counted as non-productive. Following IMGT convention, CDR3 was defined as the stretch from the second conserved V-encoded cysteine up to the conserved J-encoded phenylalanine. The earlier analysis of fewer than 700 of the donors excluded sequences that lacked an unambiguous match to a single V gene segment. An earlier analysis of a few hundred of the donors called V segments functional above 56.7% productive rearrangements and segregating when the between-donor standard deviation exceeded 5%. A statistical classification framework was developed to diagnose cytomegalovirus status using the catalog of TCR beta chain sequences. V and J gene assignment, in a later analysis, came from comparing TCR nucleotide sequences with IMGT/GENE-DB human TR gene sequences. Using the TCRdist pipeline, a later analysis assigned CDR3 sequences along with most-parsimonious VDJ recombination scenarios. In a later analysis, each TCR beta chain was defined by its CDR3 amino acid sequence together with its V-gene family, and reads without a unique V-gene family were excluded. As a way to deal with suspected cross-contamination and a sequencing artifact, a later analysis dropped under 600 nucleotide sequences that were highly shared and had low generation probability. For each public chain, a later analysis derived a clonal expansion index from normalized ranks of inferred template counts within each repertoire. In a later analysis, generation probabilities were computed using a VDJ recombination model fitted to out-of-frame rearrangements, and the results were checked against IGoR. In a later analysis, hypergeometric tests were used to score TCR-TCR, TCR-HLA and TCR-CMV co-occurrence, with a repertoire-size bias correction applied to TCR pairs. False discovery rates were estimated in a later analysis by permuting HLA or CMV assignments 20 times. In a later analysis, co-occurring TCRs were grouped using DBSCAN, with TCRdist sequence similarity added in when clustering inside HLA-allele-positive subsets. Co-occurrence clustering excluded repertoires with fewer than 30,000 or more than 120,000 public chains, plus five with anomalous nucleotide sharing. Entries here come from immuneACCESS through TCRdb and include only in-frame sequences with V and J called. Some clones fail to appear in such tables; in the studies checked, an unresolved V gene covers under half of the shortfall, and the cause of the remainder is unknown. V and J calls and clone size come straight from that table; D and trimming were deduced from the DNA. In this sample the table shows about 220,000 clones, more than 65% of which occur a single time. The ten top clones hold under 0.8% of the sample.

The TCR comes from a man younger than 35 in good health and CMV-seronegative. Input material: PBMCs. The chain couples TRBV29-1 to TRBJ2-1, and the D gene may be TRBD1, 5 bases matching. The nucleotides read TGCAGCGTTGAAGGGACATCACATGAGCAGTTCTTC. It translates to CSVEGTSHEQFF.